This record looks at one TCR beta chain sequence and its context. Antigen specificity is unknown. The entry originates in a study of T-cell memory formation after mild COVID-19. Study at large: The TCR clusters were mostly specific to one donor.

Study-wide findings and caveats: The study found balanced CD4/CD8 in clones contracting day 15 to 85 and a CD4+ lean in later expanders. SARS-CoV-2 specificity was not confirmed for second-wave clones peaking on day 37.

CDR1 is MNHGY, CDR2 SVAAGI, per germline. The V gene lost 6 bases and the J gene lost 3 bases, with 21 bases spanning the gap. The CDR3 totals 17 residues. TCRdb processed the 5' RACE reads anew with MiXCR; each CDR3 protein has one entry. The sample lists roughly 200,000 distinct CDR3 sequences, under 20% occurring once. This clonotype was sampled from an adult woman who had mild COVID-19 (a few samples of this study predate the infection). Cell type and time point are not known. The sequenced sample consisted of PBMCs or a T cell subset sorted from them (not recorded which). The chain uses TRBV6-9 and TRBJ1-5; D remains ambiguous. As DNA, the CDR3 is TGTGCCAGCAGCTGCACAGACGCGTGCATCCCCAATCAGCCCCAGCATTTT. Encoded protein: CASSCTDACIPNQPQHF.